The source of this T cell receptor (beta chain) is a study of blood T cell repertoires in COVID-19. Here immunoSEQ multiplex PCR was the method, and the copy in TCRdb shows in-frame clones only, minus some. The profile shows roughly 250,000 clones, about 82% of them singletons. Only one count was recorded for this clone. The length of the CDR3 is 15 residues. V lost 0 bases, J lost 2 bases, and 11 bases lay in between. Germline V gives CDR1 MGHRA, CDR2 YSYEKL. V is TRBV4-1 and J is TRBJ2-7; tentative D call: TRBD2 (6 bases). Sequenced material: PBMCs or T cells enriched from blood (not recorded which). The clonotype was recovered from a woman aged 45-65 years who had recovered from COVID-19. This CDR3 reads CASSQETRSTYEQYF. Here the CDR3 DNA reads TGCGCCAGCAGCCAAGAGACTAGGTCCACCTACGAGCAGTACTTC.